This TCR beta chain was captured by sequencing in a study of cytomegalovirus exposure and HLA in healthy donors (dated by TCRdb to about 2017). Regarding the research as a whole: According to an earlier analysis of 550 to 700 of the donors, some 180 million T cells yielded 90 million to 140 million unique TCR beta sequences and approximately 280 Gb of sequence data. About 300 gigabases of sequencing data and tens of millions of unique TCR sequences were included in an early release covering several hundred HLA-typed donors. Of the approximately 400 genotyped donors, over 65% fell in the genetic ancestry cluster associated with self-reported Caucasian donors. The study aimed to test whether signatures of past pathogen exposure could be identified by cataloging public T cell receptors. Using immunosequencing, the study profiled T cell repertoires from around 670 subjects and related those repertoires to cytomegalovirus serostatus. A separate validation cohort of about 110 different subjects was used in addition to the roughly 620-subject first cohort. High-throughput TCR immunosequencing, statistical association of individual TCRs with disease status, and machine learning were combined to predict cytomegalovirus infection status. In a later analysis, previously published TCR beta repertoires from 670 or so donors were re-analyzed and high-resolution HLA genotyping was added so that TCR occurrence patterns could be studied. The later analysis used no new phenotypic data to find candidate immune exposures, relying instead on TCR beta sequences and their occurrence across donors. An earlier analysis of about 620 of the donors applied high-throughput TCR beta sequencing to assess whether each TCR beta V gene segment acted as functional or pseudogenic. Donor age, sex, ethnicity and CMV serostatus were compiled alongside the repertoire data. In a later genetic analysis, genome-wide SNP genotypes for about 65% of the roughly 670 donors were used, and that subset was treated as a discovery cohort. All discovery cohort repertoires had been generated on a single sequencing platform. HLA typing covered class I and class II loci at four-digit resolution. The number of typed donors differed by locus: about 629-630 for A, B, C, DRB1 and DQB1; some 500 for DQA1; about 600 for DPA1; and 400 to 480 for DPB1. About five DR-DQ haplotypes were handled as single units for association and clustering, since linkage in the cohort was strong. On average, around 200,000 unique TCR beta nucleotide sequences were sequenced per donor among some 430 genotyped donors of the cohort, with 15% to 20% of those sequences being non-productive. The paper's findings and limits, for the study overall: Sequencing depth was assumed to be roughly uniform across donors in the presence/absence analyses, though that assumption may not hold. Most TCR sequences were seen in very few donors, while some public TCRs were found in many individuals. Compared with the approximately 670-donor mean, donors in an Asian-associated ancestry cluster had fewer N-insertions in productive TCRs, according to a later genetic analysis. A further reported finding was that TCR beta sequences accurately predicted the HLA-A and HLA-B alleles for most subjects in the first cohort. The cohort was sequenced for TCR beta chains only, and without alpha or paired-chain data the features that could be detected were limited. In a later analysis, several top co-occurrence clusters were reported to appear linked to parvovirus B19, influenza, CMV and Epstein-Barr virus. A later analysis found that TCR association rates varied across HLA loci, with DRB1 alleles showing the most associated TCRs and HLA-C alleles the fewest. It was suggested by the authors that the approach could potentially be generalized to other disease states and immunological phenotypes. The study listed around 160 TCR beta chains as associated with cytomegalovirus. Correlated functional status among segregating V segments might be attributable to linkage disequilibrium, but an unknown experimental factor could not be ruled out. Some IMGT-functional V segments, including TRBV6-2 and TRBV6-3, could not be told apart with the 87-base-pair reads, so those segments were excluded. Cytomegalovirus status was reported to be diagnosed by the classifier with high specificity and sensitivity in both the original and validation cohorts. A later analysis associated 15,000 to 20,000 TCR beta sequences with specific HLA alleles at a false discovery rate of 0.05. Because HLA typing was missing for some donors at each locus, association tests included only the typed subset. Three of the identified cytomegalovirus-associated TCR beta chains were confirmed in vitro to be specific for cytomegalovirus antigens. According to a later analysis, most CMV-associated TCR beta chains appeared to be HLA-restricted, and the HLA associations seemed to be driven largely by CMV exposure. V-gene and J-gene trimming of TCR beta chains was associated with a missense DCLRE1C variant in a later genetic analysis, and the association was replicated in an independent cohort. Strong co-occurrence of HLA alleles, especially DR and DQ, made assigning TCR associations to individual alleles difficult. In a later analysis, HLA-associated TCR beta chains were found to be more clonally expanded and to have lower generation probabilities than equally common non-associated chains. Immune exposure information for the cohort was limited to CMV serostatus. A cluster of highly shared sequence variants was judged likely to be a technical artifact of the sequencing pipeline. In an earlier analysis of approximately 590 of the donors, most TCR beta V segments were observed in productive rearrangements about 90% or about 30% of the time, broadly matching IMGT annotations. Because counts were too low, seventeen rarely observed V segments, including chromosome 9 orphons, were excluded from the earlier analysis of some 540 of the donors.

As encoded in the germline V gene, CDR1 is SGDLS while CDR2 is YYNGEE. Spanning cysteine to phenylalanine, the CDR3 consists of 14 amino acids. CDR3 DNA only is kept here, 42 bases in frame from base 1. The V and J ends are trimmed by 5 bases and 6 bases, leaving 18 bases between them. A remark on this clone: Its antigen is not yet known. There are no base qualities to consult, and no much larger clone falls within one base.

The library came from the immunoSEQ multiplex PCR assay. A mixture of 60 forward primers for TCR Vbeta segments and 13 reverse primers for TCR Jbeta segments was used in the multiplex PCR. The CDR3 region of rearranged TCR beta genes was amplified from genomic DNA by a multiplex PCR assay. On the Illumina HiSeq System, the amplified TCR beta libraries were sequenced as 87-base-pair reads. In the paper's pipeline: A later analysis tallied roughly 78 million unique TCR beta chains across the 666 repertoires, and about 10 million of those chains were shared by two or more donors. Raw reads were error-corrected and collapsed into unique sequences with a nearest-neighbor algorithm that merged closely related sequences to remove PCR and sequencing errors. V, D and J gene segments were assigned by aligning CDR3 sequences to IMGT reference sequences. For a sequence to be retained, at least a six-nucleotide match to both a V gene segment and a J gene segment was required. Rearrangements were classified as productive when the CDR3 lacked stop codons and remained in frame with V and J, and all other rearrangements were classified as non-productive. Following IMGT convention, CDR3 was defined as the stretch from the second conserved V-encoded cysteine to the conserved J-encoded phenylalanine. The earlier analysis of about 610 of the donors excluded sequences that lacked an unambiguous match to a single V gene segment. In an earlier analysis of more than 500 of the donors, a V segment was called functional when productive rearrangements were above 56.7%, and segregating when the standard deviation between donors exceeded 5%. A statistical classification framework was built to diagnose cytomegalovirus status from the catalog of TCR beta chain sequences. In a later analysis, V and J genes were assigned by comparing TCR nucleotide sequences against IMGT/GENE-DB human TR gene sequences. A later analysis assigned CDR3 sequences and most-parsimonious VDJ recombination scenarios with the TCRdist pipeline. In a later analysis, each TCR beta chain was defined by its CDR3 amino acid sequence together with its V-gene family, and reads without a unique V-gene family were excluded. A later analysis removed 550 to 700 highly shared, low-generation-probability nucleotide sequences to deal with suspected cross-contamination and a sequencing artifact. In a later analysis, a clonal expansion index was calculated for each public chain from normalized within-repertoire ranks of inferred template counts. In a later analysis, generation probabilities were computed with a VDJ recombination model fitted to out-of-frame rearrangements, and the resulting probabilities were checked against IGoR. In a later analysis, hypergeometric tests were used to score TCR-TCR, TCR-HLA and TCR-CMV co-occurrence, with a repertoire-size bias correction applied to TCR pairs. To estimate false discovery rates, a later analysis permuted the HLA or CMV assignments 20 times. A later analysis grouped co-occurring TCRs with DBSCAN, adding TCRdist sequence similarity when clustering within HLA-allele-positive subsets. Repertoires with fewer than 30,000 or more than 120,000 public chains, plus five repertoires with anomalous nucleotide sharing, were excluded from co-occurrence clustering. Held by TCRdb, this immuneACCESS table contains in-frame sequences only and omits some clones. Under half of the omission traces to an unresolved V gene where checked; the cause of the rest is unknown. That table supplies the V and J calls and clone size; D and trimming were determined from the DNA. Present in this sample are more than 80,000 clones, about 69% of which were seen just once. Together, the top ten hold 4% to 4.5% of the sample.

The cohort consisted of approximately 670 healthy bone marrow donors. All cohort members were sampled while nominally healthy, although unrecorded immune exposures were likely present. The donor tested CMV seronegative and was one of the 352 seronegative cohort members. Every donor gave a peripheral blood sample, and the peripheral blood mononuclear cells from that sample were used for TCR beta sequencing. The Qiagen DNeasy Blood Extraction Kit was used to extract genomic DNA from the blood cell samples. The chain couples TRBV9 to TRBJ2-7, with the D gene call left open. Input material: PBMCs. The clonotype was recovered from a man aged 55 to 70 in good health and CMV-seronegative. The DNA is as follows: TGTGCCAGCAGTGTTTTTAGCAAGTCCGGCGAGCAGTACTTC. This translates into CASSVFSKSGEQYF. The full variable domain, with segments outside the CDR3 supplied by the reference TRBV9 and TRBJ2-7 proteins, appears as DSGVTQTPKHLITATGQRVTLRCSPRSGDLSVYWYQQSLDQGLQFLIQYYNGEERAKGNILERFSAQQFPDLHSELNLSSLELGDSALYFCASSVFSKSGEQYFGPGTRLTVT.